A selection of T cell receptor beta chains follows, all from one sample in a study of Ad26.COV2.S vaccination and SARS-CoV-2 variants. This table comes from immunoSEQ multiplex PCR, and its TCRdb copy is limited to in-frame clones, with some not included. The sample includes over 450,000 clones, around 89% of them seen just once. Sequenced material: peripheral blood, taken in a trial of Ad26.COV2.S vaccine versus placebo. Receptors originate from a person aged 18-60 years who received the Ad26.COV2.S COVID-19 vaccine or a placebo. Each CDR3 is given without its conserved first and last residue.

J | V | CDR3
TRBJ2-5 | TRBV18 | ASSPLAGGETQY
TRBJ1-5 | TRBV5-5 | ASSLVGYSNQPQH
TRBJ2-5 | TRBV19 | ASTLRMDTQTQY
TRBJ1-5 | TRBV7-9 | ASSGTQGASNQPQH
TRBJ2-1 | TRBV19 | ASSISGGGIYNEQF
TRBJ2-7 | TRBV6-1 | ASSDVGISYEQY
TRBJ1-5 | TRBV28 | ASSYHPSGEGWNQPQH
TRBJ1-1 | TRBV20-1 | RGGLNTEAF
TRBJ2-7 | TRBV9 | ASNRDFSTYEQY
TRBJ1-1 | TRBV5-1 | ASYHDPEVTEAF
TRBJ2-3 | TRBV7-2 | ASSFLGGGTDTQY
TRBJ1-2 | TRBV7-2 | ASSLRSGQGNYGYT
TRBJ2-5 | TRBV27 | ASSSGKRGNQETQY
TRBJ1-2 | TRBV7-2 | ASSEPGQYPPRL
TRBJ1-6 | TRBV5-4 | ASSLAGQGESPLH
TRBJ1-1 | TRBV5-1 | ASTRNPRVGTEAF
TRBJ1-6 | TRBV7-3 | ASSLVGTGSSPLH
TRBJ1-1 | TRBV3-1/TRBV3-2 | ASSQDWFRGKAF
TRBJ2-7 | TRBV7-2 | ASSLSAGQSTYKQY
TRBJ2-5 | TRBV7-6 | ASSSFPSWRGEQETQY